This TCR beta chain came from a study of blood T cell repertoires in COVID-19. Study as a whole: The United States, Italy and Spain supplied acute and convalescent COVID-19 samples. T cells, B-cell-depleted T cells, or PBMCs supplied cDNA or gDNA.

The CDR3 is made up of 18 amino acids. The V segment lost 8 bases and the J segment 1 base; nucleotides outside the gene matches: 15. CDR1 is MNHEY and CDR2 is SMNVEV in the germline V gene (reference sequence). Original methodology: Using reference gene primer amplification, nucleated cell counts were estimated. TCRdb's table, derived via immunoSEQ multiplex PCR, lists solely in-frame clones and lacks some. V and J calls and clone size come straight from that table; D and trimming were deduced from the DNA. Counted here are about 140,000 clones, 85% occurring once; the ten biggest clones make up less than 3%.

This clonotype originated in a man aged 50 to 59 with acute or convalescent COVID-19. The chain recombines TRBV27 with TRBJ2-3; 10 bases are shared with TRBD2. Sequencing was done on a sample of peripheral blood. In DNA form, the CDR3 reads TGTGCCAGCCACTATTCAGCGGGGGGGAACATTCGCACAGATACGCAGTATTTT. Its translation: CASHYSAGGNIRTDTQYF.